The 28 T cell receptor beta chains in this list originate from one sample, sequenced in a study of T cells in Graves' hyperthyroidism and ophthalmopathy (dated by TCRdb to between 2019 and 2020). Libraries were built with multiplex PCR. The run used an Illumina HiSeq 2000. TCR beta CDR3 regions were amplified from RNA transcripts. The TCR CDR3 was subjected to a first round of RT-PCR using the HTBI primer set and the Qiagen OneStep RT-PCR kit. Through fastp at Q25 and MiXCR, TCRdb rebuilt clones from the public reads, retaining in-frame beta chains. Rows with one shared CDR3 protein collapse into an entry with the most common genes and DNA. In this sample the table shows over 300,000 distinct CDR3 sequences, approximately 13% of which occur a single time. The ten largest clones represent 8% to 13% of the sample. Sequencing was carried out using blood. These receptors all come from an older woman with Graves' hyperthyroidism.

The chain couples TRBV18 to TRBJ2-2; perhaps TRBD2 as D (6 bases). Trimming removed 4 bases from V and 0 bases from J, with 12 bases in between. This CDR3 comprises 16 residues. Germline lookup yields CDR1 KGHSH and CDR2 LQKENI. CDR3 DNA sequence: TGTGCCAGCTCACATAGCGGCGGCCCGAACACCGGGGAGCTGTTTTTT. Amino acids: CASSHSGGPNTGELFF. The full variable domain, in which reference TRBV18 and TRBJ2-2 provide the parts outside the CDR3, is NAGVMQNPRHLVRRRGQEARLRCSPMKGHSHVYWYRQLPEEGLKFMVYLQKENIIDESGMPKERFSAEFPKEGPSILRIQQVVRGDSAAYFCASSHSGGPNTGELFFGEGSRLTVL.

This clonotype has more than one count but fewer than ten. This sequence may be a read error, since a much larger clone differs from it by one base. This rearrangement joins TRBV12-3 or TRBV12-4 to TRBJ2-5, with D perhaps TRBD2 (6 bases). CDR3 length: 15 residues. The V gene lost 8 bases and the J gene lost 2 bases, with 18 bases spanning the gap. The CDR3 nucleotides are TGTGCCAGCGGTAGCGTGACTAGGCGACAAGAGACCCAGTACTTC. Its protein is CASGSVTRRQETQYF.

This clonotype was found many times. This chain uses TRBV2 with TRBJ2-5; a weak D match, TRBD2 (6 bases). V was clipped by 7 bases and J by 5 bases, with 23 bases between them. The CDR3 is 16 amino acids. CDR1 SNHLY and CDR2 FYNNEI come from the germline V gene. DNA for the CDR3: TGTGCCAGCAATCCTCGACTAGACCCAGTACGGGAGACCCAGTACTTC. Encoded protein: CASNPRLDPVRETQYF.

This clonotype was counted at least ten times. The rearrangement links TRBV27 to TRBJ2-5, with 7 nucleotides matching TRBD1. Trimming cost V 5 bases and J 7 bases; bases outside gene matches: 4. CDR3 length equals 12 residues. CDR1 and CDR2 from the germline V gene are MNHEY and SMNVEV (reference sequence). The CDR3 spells CASSATGVTQYF. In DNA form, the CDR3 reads TGTGCCAGCAGTGCCACAGGGGTGACCCAGTACTTC.

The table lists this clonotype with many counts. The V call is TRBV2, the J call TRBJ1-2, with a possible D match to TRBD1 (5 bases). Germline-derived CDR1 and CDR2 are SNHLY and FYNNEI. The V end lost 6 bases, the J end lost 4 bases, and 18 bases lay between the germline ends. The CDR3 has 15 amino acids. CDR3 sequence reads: CASSWEQALSYGYTF. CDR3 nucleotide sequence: TGTGCCAGCAGCTGGGAACAGGCCCTCTCCTATGGCTACACCTTC. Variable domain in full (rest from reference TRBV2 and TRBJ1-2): EPEVTQTPSHQVTQMGQEVILRCVPISNHLYFYWYRQILGQKVEFLVSFYNNEISEKSEIFDDQFSVERPDGSNFTLKIRSTKLEDSAMYFCASSWEQALSYGYTFGSGTRLTVV.

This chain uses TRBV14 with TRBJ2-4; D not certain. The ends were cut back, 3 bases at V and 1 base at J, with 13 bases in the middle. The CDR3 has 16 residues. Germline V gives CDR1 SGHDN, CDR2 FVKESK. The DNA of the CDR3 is TGTGCCAGCAGCCATCTCTCTGGAGTCGCCAAAAACATTCAGTACTTC. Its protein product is CASSHLSGVAKNIQYF. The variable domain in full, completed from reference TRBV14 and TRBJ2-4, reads EAGVTQFPSHSVIEKGQTVTLRCDPISGHDNLYWYRRVMGKEIKFLLHFVKESKQDESGMPNNRFLAERTGGTYSTLKVQPAELEDSGVYFCASSHLSGVAKNIQYFGAGTRLSVL.

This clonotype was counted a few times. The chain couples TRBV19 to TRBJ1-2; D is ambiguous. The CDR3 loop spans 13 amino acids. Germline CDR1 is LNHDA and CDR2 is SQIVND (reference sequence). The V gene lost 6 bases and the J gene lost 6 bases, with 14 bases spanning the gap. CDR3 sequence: CASSPGSRNGYTF. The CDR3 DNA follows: TGTGCCAGTAGCCCCGGGAGCCGTAATGGCTACACCTTC.

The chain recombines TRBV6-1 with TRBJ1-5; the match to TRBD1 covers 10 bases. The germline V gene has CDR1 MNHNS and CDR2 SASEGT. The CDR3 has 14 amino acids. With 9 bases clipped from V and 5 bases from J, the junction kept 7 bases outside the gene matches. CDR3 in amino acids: CASYGQGVYQPQHF. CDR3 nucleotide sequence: TGTGCCAGTTACGGACAGGGGGTTTATCAGCCCCAGCATTTT.

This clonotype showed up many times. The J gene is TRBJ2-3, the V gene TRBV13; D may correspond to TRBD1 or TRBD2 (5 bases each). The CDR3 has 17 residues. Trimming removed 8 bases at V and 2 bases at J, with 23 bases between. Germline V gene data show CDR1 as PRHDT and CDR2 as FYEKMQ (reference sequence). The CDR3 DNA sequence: TGTGCCAGCGGATACCGAAAACTAGTGGGGGTCACAGATACGCAGTATTTT. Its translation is CASGYRKLVGVTDTQYF.

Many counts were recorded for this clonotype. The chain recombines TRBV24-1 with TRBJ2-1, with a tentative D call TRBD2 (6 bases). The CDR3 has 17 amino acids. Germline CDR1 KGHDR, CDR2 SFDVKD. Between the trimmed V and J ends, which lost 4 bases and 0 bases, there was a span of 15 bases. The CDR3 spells CATSDSPSAHSYNEQFF. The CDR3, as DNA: TGTGCCACCAGTGACTCACCTAGCGCTCACTCCTACAATGAGCAGTTCTTC.

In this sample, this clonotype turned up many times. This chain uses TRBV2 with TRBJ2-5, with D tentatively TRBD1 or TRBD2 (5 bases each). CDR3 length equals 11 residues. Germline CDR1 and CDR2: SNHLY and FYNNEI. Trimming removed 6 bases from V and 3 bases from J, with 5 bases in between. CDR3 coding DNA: TGTGCCAGCAGGGGGGAAGAGACCCAGTACTTC. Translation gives CASRGEETQYF.

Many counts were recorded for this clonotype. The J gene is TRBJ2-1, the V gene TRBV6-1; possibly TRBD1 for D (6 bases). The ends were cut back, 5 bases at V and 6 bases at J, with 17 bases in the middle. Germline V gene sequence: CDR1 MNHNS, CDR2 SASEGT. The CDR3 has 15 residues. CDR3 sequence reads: CASSSFGTMINEQFF. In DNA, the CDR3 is TGTGCCAGCAGTTCCTTCGGGACAATGATCAATGAGCAGTTCTTC.

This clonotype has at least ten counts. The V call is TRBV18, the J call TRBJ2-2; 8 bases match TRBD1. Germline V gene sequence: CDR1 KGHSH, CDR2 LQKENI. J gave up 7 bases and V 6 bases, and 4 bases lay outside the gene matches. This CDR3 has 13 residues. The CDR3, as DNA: TGTGCCAGCTCCGGACAGGGAGACGGGGAGCTGTTTTTT. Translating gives CASSGQGDGELFF.

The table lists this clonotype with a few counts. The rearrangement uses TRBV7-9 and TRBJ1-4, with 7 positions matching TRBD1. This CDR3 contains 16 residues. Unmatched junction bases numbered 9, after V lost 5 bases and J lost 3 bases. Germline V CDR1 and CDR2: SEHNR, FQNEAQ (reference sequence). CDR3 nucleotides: TGTGCCAGCAGCCCCCGGGAGGGGGCAGCTAATGAAAAACTGTTTTTT. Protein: CASSPREGAANEKLFF.

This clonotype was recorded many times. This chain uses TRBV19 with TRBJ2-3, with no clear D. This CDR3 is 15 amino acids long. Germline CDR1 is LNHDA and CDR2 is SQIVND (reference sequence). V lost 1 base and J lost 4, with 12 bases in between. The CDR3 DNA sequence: TGTGCCAGTAGTATAGGGCCCGGGTTAGCAGATACGCAGTATTTT. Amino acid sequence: CASSIGPGLADTQYF. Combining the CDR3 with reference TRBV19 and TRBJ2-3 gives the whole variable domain DGGITQSPKYLFRKEGQNVTLSCEQNLNHDAMYWYRQDPGQGLRLIYYSQIVNDFQKGDIAEGYSVSREKKESFPLTVTSAQKNPTAFYLCASSIGPGLADTQYFGPGTRLTVL.

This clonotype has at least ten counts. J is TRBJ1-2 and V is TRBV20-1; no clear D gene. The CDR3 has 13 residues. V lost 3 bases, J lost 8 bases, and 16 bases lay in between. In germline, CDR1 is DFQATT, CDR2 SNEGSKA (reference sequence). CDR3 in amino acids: CSASGREGAGYTF. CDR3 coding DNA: TGCAGTGCTAGTGGCCGAGAGGGAGCCGGCTACACCTTC.

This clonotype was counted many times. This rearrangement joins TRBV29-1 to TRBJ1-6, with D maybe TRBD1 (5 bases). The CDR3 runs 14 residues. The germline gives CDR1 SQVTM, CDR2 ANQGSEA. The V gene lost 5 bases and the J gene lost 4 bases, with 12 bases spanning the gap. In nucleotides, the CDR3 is TGCAGCGTTTCGACCGGGACTTATAATTCACCCCTCCACTTT. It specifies CSVSTGTYNSPLHF.

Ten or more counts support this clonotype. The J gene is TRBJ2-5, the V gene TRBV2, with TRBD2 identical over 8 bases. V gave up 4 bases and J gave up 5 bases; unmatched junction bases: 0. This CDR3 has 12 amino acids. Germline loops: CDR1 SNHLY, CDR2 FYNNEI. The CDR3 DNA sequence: TGTGCCAGCAGTGTAGCGGGGGAGACCCAGTACTTC. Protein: CASSVAGETQYF.

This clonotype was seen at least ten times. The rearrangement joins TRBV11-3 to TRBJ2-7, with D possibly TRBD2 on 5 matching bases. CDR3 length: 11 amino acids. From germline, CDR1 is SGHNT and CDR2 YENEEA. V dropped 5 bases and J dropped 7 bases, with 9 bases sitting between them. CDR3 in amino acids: CASSLTGEQYF. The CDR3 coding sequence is TGTGCCAGCAGCCTCACGGGGGAGCAGTACTTC. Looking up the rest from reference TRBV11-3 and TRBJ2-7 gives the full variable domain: EAGVVQSPRYKIIEKKQPVAFWCNPISGHNTLYWYLQNLGQGPELLIRYENEEAVDDSQLPKDRFSAERLKGVDSTLKIQPAELGDSAVYLCASSLTGEQYFGPGTRLTVT.

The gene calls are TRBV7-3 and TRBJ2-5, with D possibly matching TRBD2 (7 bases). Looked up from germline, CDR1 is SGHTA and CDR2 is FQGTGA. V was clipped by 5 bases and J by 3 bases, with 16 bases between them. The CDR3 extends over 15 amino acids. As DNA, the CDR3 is TGTGCCAGCAGCCCCGGGGGGCGGAATGAAGAGACCCAGTACTTC. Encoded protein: CASSPGGRNEETQYF.

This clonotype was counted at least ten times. Written as DNA, the CDR3 is TGTGCCAGCGGGGGGGGCGCAGAAGAGACCCAGTACTTC. Amino acid sequence: CASGGGAEETQYF. The rearrangement uses TRBV9 and TRBJ2-5; weak D call: TRBD2 (7 bases). The CDR3 sequence is 13 residues long. Per the germline V gene, CDR1 is SGDLS and CDR2 is YYNGEE. The V end was cut by 7 bases, the J end by 3 bases, with 13 bases between.

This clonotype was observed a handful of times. CDR3 bases: TGTGCCAGCACGGGGGAGTCCGAGACCCAGTACTTC. It is translated as CASTGESETQYF. The chain recombines TRBV7-9 with TRBJ2-5; a weak D match, TRBD2 (6 bases). The V gene's germline CDR1 is SEHNR and CDR2 FQNEAQ (reference sequence). The CDR3 has 12 residues. The germline V and J ends were trimmed by 7 bases and 5 bases, with 11 bases remaining between them.

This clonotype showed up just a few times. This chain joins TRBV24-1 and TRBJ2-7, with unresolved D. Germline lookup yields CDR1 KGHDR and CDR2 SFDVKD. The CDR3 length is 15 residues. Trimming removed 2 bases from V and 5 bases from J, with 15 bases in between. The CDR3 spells CATSDSSFAEDEQYF. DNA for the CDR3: TGTGCCACCAGTGATTCCTCATTTGCGGAAGACGAGCAGTACTTC.

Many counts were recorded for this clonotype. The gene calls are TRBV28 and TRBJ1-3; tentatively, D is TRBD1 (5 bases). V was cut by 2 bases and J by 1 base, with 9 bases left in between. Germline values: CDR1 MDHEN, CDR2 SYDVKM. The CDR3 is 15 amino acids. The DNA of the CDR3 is TGTGCCAGCAGTTTAGGCGGGGGATCTGGAAACACCATATATTTT. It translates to CASSLGGGSGNTIYF.

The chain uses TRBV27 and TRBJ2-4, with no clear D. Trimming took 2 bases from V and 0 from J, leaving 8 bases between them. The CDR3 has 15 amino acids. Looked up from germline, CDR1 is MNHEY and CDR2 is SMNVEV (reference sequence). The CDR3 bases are TGTGCCAGCAGTTTACACAGCTCAGCCAAAAACATTCAGTACTTC. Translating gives CASSLHSSAKNIQYF.

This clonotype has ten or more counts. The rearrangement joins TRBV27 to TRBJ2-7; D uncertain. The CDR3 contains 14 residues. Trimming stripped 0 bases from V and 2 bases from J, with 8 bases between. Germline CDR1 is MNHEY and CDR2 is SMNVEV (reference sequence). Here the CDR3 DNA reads TGTGCCAGCAGTTTATCGGTCAGGACCTACGAGCAGTACTTC. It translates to CASSLSVRTYEQYF.

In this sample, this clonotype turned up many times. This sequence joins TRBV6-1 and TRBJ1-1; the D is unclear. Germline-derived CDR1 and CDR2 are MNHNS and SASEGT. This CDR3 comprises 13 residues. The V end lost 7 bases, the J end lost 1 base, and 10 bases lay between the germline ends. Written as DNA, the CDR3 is TGTGCCAGCACAGCAGGAAAGAACACTGAAGCTTTCTTT. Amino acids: CASTAGKNTEAFF.

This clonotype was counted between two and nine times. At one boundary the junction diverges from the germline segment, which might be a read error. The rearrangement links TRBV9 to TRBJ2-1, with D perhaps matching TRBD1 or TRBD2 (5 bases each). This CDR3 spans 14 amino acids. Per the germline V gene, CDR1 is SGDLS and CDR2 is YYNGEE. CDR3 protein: CANSIGTGYNEQFF. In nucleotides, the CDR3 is TGTGCCAACAGCATCGGGACGGGGTACAATGAGCAGTTCTTC.